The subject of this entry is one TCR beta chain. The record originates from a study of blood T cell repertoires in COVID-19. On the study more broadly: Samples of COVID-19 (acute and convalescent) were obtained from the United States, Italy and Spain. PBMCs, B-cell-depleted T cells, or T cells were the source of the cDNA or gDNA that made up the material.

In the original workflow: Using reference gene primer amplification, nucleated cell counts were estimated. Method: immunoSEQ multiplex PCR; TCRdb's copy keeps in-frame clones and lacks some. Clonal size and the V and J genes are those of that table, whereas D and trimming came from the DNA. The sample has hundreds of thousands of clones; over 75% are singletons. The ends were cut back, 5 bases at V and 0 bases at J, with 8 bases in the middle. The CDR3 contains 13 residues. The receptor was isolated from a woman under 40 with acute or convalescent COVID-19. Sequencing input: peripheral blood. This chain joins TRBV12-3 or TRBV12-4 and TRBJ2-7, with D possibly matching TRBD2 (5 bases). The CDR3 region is CASSSGSSYEQYF. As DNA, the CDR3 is TGTGCCAGCAGTAGCGGTTCCTCCTACGAGCAGTACTTC.